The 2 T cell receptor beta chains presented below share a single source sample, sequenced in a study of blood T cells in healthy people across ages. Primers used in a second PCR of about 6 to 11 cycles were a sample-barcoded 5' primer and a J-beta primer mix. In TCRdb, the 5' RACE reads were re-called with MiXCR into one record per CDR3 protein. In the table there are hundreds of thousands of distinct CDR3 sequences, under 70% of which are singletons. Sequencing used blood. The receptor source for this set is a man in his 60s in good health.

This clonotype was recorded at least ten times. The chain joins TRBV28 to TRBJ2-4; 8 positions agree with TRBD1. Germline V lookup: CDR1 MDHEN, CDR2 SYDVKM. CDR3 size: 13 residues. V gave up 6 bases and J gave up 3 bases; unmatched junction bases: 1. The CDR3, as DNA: TGTGCCAGCAGCGGGACAGGCAAAAACATTCAGTACTTC. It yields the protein CASSGTGKNIQYF.

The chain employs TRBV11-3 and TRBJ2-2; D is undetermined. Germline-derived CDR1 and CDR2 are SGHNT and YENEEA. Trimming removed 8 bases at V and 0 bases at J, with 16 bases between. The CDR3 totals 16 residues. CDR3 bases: TGTGCCAGCGGGTCGGGCGACGGCTCGAACACCGGGGAGCTGTTTTTT. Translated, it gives CASGSGDGSNTGELFF.